Sequencing of this TCR beta chain was carried out in a study of CD8+ T cells in alopecia areata. With regard to this clone: Its specificity is not known.

Isolated RNA was reverse transcribed into cDNA used as the sequencing template. Profiled with immunoSEQ multiplex PCR; TCRdb holds only in-frame clones, not every one. The table has some 150,000 clones, 62% seen once. The germline V gene encodes CDR1 LNHNV and CDR2 YYDKDF (reference sequence). CDR3 length: 14 amino acids. V shed 1 base and J shed 5 bases, with 12 bases lying between them. Findings and limits, study-wide: Researchers reported that TCR sharing among patients proved less clear than in mice, possibly HLA-linked. An increase in clonality over normal scalp was evident in lesional scalp, especially alopecia totalis/universalis. There were also resident alphabeta T cells of normal skin sequenced in scalp samples.

PBMC-derived CD4+ and CD8+ T cells were sorted. The sample was CD8+ T cells sorted from blood. The V call is TRBV15, the J call TRBJ2-7; either TRBD1 or TRBD2 may fit D (7 bases each). This TCR was sampled from a human donor in good health. The CDR3 nucleotides are TGTGCCACCAGCAGAGGGCCAGGGGGGGACGAGCAGTACTTC. Its translation: CATSRGPGGDEQYF.